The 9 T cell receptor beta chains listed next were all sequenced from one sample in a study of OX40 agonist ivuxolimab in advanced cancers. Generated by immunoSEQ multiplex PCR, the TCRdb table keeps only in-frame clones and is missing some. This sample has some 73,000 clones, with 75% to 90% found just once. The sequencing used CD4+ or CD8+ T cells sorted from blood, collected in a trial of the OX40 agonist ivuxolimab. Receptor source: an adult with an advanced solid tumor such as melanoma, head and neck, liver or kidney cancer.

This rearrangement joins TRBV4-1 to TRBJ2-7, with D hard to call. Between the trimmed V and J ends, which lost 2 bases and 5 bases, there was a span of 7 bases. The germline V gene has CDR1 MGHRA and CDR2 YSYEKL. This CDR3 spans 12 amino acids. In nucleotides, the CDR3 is TGCGCCAGCAGCCAATCCCCCCACGAGCAGTACTTC. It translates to CASSQSPHEQYF.

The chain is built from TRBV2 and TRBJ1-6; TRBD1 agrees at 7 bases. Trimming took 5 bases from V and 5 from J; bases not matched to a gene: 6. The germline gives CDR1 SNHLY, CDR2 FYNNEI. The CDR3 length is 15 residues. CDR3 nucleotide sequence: TGTGCCAGCAGTAATCAGGGGGAGGATAATTCACCCCTCCACTTT. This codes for CASSNQGEDNSPLHF.

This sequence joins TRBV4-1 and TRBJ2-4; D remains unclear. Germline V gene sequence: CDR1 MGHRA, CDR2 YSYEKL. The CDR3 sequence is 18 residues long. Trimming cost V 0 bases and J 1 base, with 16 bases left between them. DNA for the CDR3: TGCGCCAGCAGCCAAGATTTGGAGAGAGTACTGGCCAAAAACATTCAGTACTTC. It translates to CASSQDLERVLAKNIQYF.

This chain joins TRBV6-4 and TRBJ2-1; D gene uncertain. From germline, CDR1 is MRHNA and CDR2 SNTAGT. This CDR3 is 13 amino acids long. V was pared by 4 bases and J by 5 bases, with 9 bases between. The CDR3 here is CASSVSTNNEQFF. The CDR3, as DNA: TGTGCCAGCAGTGTTAGCACAAACAATGAGCAGTTCTTC.

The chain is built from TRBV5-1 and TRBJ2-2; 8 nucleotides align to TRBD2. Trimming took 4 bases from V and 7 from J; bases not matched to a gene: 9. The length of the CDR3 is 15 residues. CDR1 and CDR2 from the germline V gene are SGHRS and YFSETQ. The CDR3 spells CASSPGGRSGGELFF. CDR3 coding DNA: TGCGCCAGCAGCCCGGGAGGGAGGTCCGGCGGGGAGCTGTTTTTT.

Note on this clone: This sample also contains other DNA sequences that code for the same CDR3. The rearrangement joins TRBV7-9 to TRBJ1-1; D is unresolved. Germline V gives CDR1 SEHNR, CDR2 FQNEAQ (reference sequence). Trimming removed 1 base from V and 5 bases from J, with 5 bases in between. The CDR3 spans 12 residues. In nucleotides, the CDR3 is TGTGCCAGCAGCTTAGGGAGGACTGAAGCTTTCTTT. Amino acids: CASSLGRTEAFF.

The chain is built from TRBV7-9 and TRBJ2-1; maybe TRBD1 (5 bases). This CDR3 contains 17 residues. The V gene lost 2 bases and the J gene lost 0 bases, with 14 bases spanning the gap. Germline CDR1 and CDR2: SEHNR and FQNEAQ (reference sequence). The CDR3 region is CASSLYAGLSSYNEQFF. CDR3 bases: TGTGCCAGCAGCTTATACGCAGGGCTAAGCTCCTACAATGAGCAGTTCTTC.

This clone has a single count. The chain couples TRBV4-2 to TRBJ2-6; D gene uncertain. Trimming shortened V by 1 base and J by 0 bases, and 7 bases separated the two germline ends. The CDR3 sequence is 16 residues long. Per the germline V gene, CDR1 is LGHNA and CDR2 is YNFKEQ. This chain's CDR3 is CASSQVGSSGANVLTF. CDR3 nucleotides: TGTGCCAGCAGCCAAGTTGGAAGCTCTGGGGCCAACGTCCTGACTTTC.

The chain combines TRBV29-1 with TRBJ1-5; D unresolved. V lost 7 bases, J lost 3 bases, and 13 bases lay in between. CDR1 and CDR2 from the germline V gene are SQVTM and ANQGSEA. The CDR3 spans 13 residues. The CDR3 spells CSAVYGNNQPQHF. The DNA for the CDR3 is TGCAGCGCGGTGTACGGAAACAATCAGCCCCAGCATTTT. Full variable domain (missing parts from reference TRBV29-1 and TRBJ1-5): SAVISQKPSRDICQRGTSLTIQCQVDSQVTMMFWYRQQPGQSLTLIATANQGSEATYESGFVIDKFPISRPNLTFSTLTVSNMSPEDSSIYLCSAVYGNNQPQHFGDGTRLSIL.